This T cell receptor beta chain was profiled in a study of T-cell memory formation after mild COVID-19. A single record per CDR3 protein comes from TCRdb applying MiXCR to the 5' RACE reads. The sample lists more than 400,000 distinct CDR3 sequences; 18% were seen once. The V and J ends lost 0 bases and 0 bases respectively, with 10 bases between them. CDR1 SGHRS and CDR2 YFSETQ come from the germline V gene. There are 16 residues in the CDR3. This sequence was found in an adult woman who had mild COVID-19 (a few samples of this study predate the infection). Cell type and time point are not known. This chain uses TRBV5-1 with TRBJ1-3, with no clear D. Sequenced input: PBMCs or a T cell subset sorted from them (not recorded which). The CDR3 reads CASSLDPVGSGNTIYF. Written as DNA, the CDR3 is TGCGCCAGCAGCTTGGATCCAGTGGGCTCTGGAAACACCATATATTTT.